These 25 T cell receptor beta chains were sequenced from one sample in a study of spatial heterogeneity in lung cancer. As to time point: sample taken at primary tumor resection. TCRdb re-analysed the 5' RACE reads in MiXCR, keeping a single row per CDR3 protein. Here the sample spans 20,000 to 25,000 distinct CDR3 sequences, more than 5% being singletons. The input for sequencing was PBMCs, taken at surgery. Receptors originate from a male donor with early-stage non-small cell lung cancer.

The rearrangement joins TRBV18 to TRBJ1-1; D is uncertain. The CDR3 runs to 13 residues. V was clipped by 3 bases and J by 2 bases, with 7 bases between them. Germline V CDR1 and CDR2: KGHSH, LQKENI. The DNA of the CDR3 is TGTGCCAGCTCACCGTCCAGCAACACTGAAGCTTTCTTT. Its translation is CASSPSSNTEAFF.

This clonotype showed up just a few times. The chain recombines TRBV6-1 with TRBJ1-6; maybe TRBD1 (5 bases). Germline CDR1 MNHNS, CDR2 SASEGT. Trimming pared 11 bases from V and 10 bases from J, leaving 18 bases between. This CDR3 has 13 residues. The CDR3 sequence: CAVGAGNRSPLHF. The CDR3 DNA is TGTGCCGTCGGTGCAGGGAATCGCTCACCCCTCCACTTT.

The rearrangement links TRBV6-6 to TRBJ2-7; 9 nucleotides agree with TRBD2. This CDR3 is built from 15 residues. Germline V gives CDR1 MNHNY, CDR2 SVGAGI (reference sequence). Germline trimming cut 5 bases from V and 9 bases from J; bases unmatched to any gene: 14. CDR3 residues: CASSQNSGSILGQYF. The DNA of the CDR3 is TGTGCCAGCAGTCAAAATAGCGGGAGTATTCTAGGGCAGTACTTC.

In its sample, this clonotype was seen many times. The CDR3 sequence: CLTRRSTSTDTQYF. The CDR3 DNA reads TGTCTTACTCGTCGCAGTACTAGCACAGATACGCAGTATTTT. The chain uses TRBV7-8 and TRBJ2-3; unclear D gene. The CDR3 is made up of 14 amino acids. Per the germline V gene, CDR1 is SGHVS and CDR2 is FQNEAQ.

Of note for this clonotype: Without the conserved terminal phenylalanine or tryptophan, this CDR3 likely stems from a read error. This chain connects TRBV2 to TRBJ1-2; 8 nucleotides line up with TRBD1. Trimming removed 1 base from V and 8 bases from J; junction bases left unmatched: 6. Germline V gene data show CDR1 as SNHLY and CDR2 as FYNNEI. The CDR3 has 14 amino acids. CDR3 residues: CASSEGTGRGGYTS. DNA of the CDR3: TGTGCCAGCAGTGAAGGGACAGGGAGAGGCGGCTACACCTCC.

This clonotype was seen at least ten times. V gene TRBV30 combines with J gene TRBJ2-6, with D perhaps matching TRBD2 (6 bases). V was trimmed by 3 bases and J by 3 bases, leaving 12 bases between them. The length of the CDR3 is 15 residues. CDR1 GTSNPN and CDR2 SVGIG come from the germline V gene (reference sequence). CDR3 bases: TGTGCCTGGAGGCCCGGAGGGAATGGGGCCAACGTCCTGACTTTC. It is translated as CAWRPGGNGANVLTF. Together with reference TRBV30 and TRBJ2-6, the CDR3 gives the full variable domain: SQTIHQWPATLVQPVGSPLSLECTVEGTSNPNLYWYRQAAGRGLQLLFYSVGIGQISSEVPQNLSASRPQDRQFILSSKKLLLSDSGFYLCAWRPGGNGANVLTFGAGSRLTVL.

The V gene is TRBV11-3, the J gene TRBJ2-1, with TRBD2 matching over 9 bases. The CDR3 loop spans 14 amino acids. Looked up from germline, CDR1 is SGHNT and CDR2 is YENEEA. V gave up 5 bases and J gave up 3 bases; unmatched junction bases: 2. The CDR3 region has the DNA TGTGCCAGCAGCGGCGGGGGGGGCTACAATGAGCAGTTCTTC. Protein sequence: CASSGGGGYNEQFF.

In its sample, this clonotype was seen many times. The chain recombines TRBV18 with TRBJ2-5; D is ambiguous. Trimming shortened V by 3 bases and J by 5 bases, and 10 bases separated the two germline ends. CDR1 KGHSH and CDR2 LQKENI come from the germline V gene. This CDR3 contains 13 residues. DNA for the CDR3: TGTGCCAGCTCACCCTCTCCCACCGAGACCCAGTACTTC. Protein product: CASSPSPTETQYF.

This clonotype was counted at least ten times. Here the CDR3 DNA reads TGCAGTGCTAGGGGAGGGGGTAGCAAAAACATTCAGTACTTC. It yields the protein CSARGGGSKNIQYF. The V and J genes are TRBV20-1 and TRBJ2-4; perhaps TRBD2 as D (7 bases). CDR3 length equals 14 residues. Trimming took off 3 bases at V and 3 bases at J, with 12 bases between the two ends. Per the germline V gene, CDR1 is DFQATT and CDR2 is SNEGSKA (reference sequence).

This clonotype was counted ten times or more. The V and J genes are TRBV27 and TRBJ1-2; D is possibly TRBD1 (6 bases). This CDR3 comprises 15 residues. Trimming stripped 3 bases from V and 8 bases from J, with 19 bases between. Germline CDR1 is MNHEY and CDR2 is SMNVEV (reference sequence). CDR3 amino acids: CASSFGGRAVEGYTF. The CDR3 region has the DNA TGTGCCAGCAGTTTTGGGGGCAGGGCGGTGGAGGGCTACACCTTC.

This clonotype came up a few times. This chain joins TRBV2 and TRBJ1-6, with D possibly TRBD1 on 5 matching bases. CDR3 length: 16 residues. The V and J ends lost 0 bases and 6 bases respectively, with 12 bases between them. From germline, CDR1 is SNHLY and CDR2 FYNNEI. Here the CDR3 reads CASSEALGQANSPLHF. In DNA, the CDR3 is TGTGCCAGCAGTGAAGCGTTGGGGCAGGCTAATTCACCCCTCCACTTT. The full variable domain, its missing parts supplied by reference TRBV2 and TRBJ1-6, is EPEVTQTPSHQVTQMGQEVILRCVPISNHLYFYWYRQILGQKVEFLVSFYNNEISEKSEIFDDQFSVERPDGSNFTLKIRSTKLEDSAMYFCASSEALGQANSPLHFGNGTRLTVT.

In this sample, this clonotype turned up many times. This chain links TRBV7-2 with TRBJ2-3; 8 bases align to TRBD1. Per the germline V gene, CDR1 is SGHTA and CDR2 is FQGNSA. Trimming cost V 3 bases and J 5 bases; bases outside gene matches: 10. This CDR3 comprises 16 residues. CDR3 bases: TGTGCCAGCAGCTTTGCCCCGACAGGGGTGCAAGATACGCAGTATTTT. Protein sequence: CASSFAPTGVQDTQYF.

V and J are TRBV10-3 and TRBJ2-3, with 7 bases fitting TRBD2. Germline V gene data show CDR1 as ENHRY and CDR2 as SYGVKD. CDR3 size: 15 residues. V lost 4 bases to trimming and J lost 2 bases; unmatched junction nucleotides: 6. CDR3: CAISAASGPTDTQYF. CDR3 bases: TGTGCCATCAGTGCAGCTAGCGGCCCCACAGATACGCAGTATTTT.

In its sample, this clonotype was seen many times. This chain links TRBV28 with TRBJ2-5, with D maybe TRBD1 (7 bases). There are 12 residues in the CDR3. In germline, CDR1 is MDHEN, CDR2 SYDVKM. V dropped 11 bases and J dropped 3 bases, with 13 bases sitting between them. Written as DNA, the CDR3 is TGTGCCGCGGAGGGGGCGGAAGAGACCCAGTACTTC. It codes for CAAEGAEETQYF.

There are many counts of this clonotype. The J gene is TRBJ2-2, the V gene TRBV7-9; tentative D call: TRBD2 (6 bases). This CDR3 spans 15 amino acids. Germline CDR1 SEHNR, CDR2 FQNEAQ (reference sequence). V was shortened by 0 bases and J by 3 bases, with 8 bases between the two germline ends. CDR3 DNA: TGTGCCAGCAGCTTAGCGGGAGGACACACCGGGGAGCTGTTTTTT. Translation: CASSLAGGHTGELFF.

J is TRBJ2-2 and V is TRBV9; no reliable D call. Germline V lookup: CDR1 SGDLS, CDR2 YYNGEE. This CDR3 spans 19 amino acids. Trimming left V 0 bases short and J 0 bases short, with 18 bases between. The CDR3 reads CASSVGRFRWPSNTGELFF. The DNA for the CDR3 is TGTGCCAGCAGCGTAGGAAGGTTCCGGTGGCCCTCGAACACCGGGGAGCTGTTTTTT.

The V call is TRBV19, the J call TRBJ2-2; D is undetermined. The CDR3 runs 14 residues. Trimming took 4 bases from V and 4 from J, leaving 10 bases between them. CDR1 is LNHDA and CDR2 is SQIVND in the germline V gene (reference sequence). As DNA, the CDR3 is TGTGCCAGTAGTAGCCAGCAATCCACCGGGGAGCTGTTTTTT. Its protein is CASSSQQSTGELFF.

The V call is TRBV6-2 or TRBV6-3, the J call TRBJ1-5, with unresolved D. Looked up from germline, CDR1 is MNHEY and CDR2 is SVGEGT. The V and J ends lost 4 bases and 2 bases respectively, with 3 bases between them. The CDR3 has 12 amino acids. The CDR3 DNA follows: TGTGCCAGCAGTTCGCGCAATCAGCCCCAGCATTTT. It encodes CASSSRNQPQHF.

Ten or more counts support this clonotype. The chain uses TRBV15 and TRBJ2-5; D may be TRBD1 or TRBD2 (5 bases each). The germline gives CDR1 LNHNV, CDR2 YYDKDF (reference sequence). This CDR3 region has 15 residues. Trimming left V 3 bases short and J 3 bases short, with 14 bases between. The CDR3 reads CATSRGTGREETQYF. As DNA, the CDR3 is TGTGCCACCAGCAGGGGGACGGGGAGAGAAGAGACCCAGTACTTC.

This clonotype appeared many times. This chain connects TRBV4-2 to TRBJ2-7, with 7 bases matching TRBD1. With V trimmed by 6 bases and J by 0 bases, 11 bases remained unmatched. The CDR3 sequence is 16 residues long. Germline lookup yields CDR1 LGHNA and CDR2 YNFKEQ. The CDR3 DNA sequence: TGTGCCAGCAGACAGACCCGGGACAGCACCTCCTACGAGCAGTACTTC. Translation: CASRQTRDSTSYEQYF.

The sample holds many counts of this clonotype. The chain recombines TRBV24-1 with TRBJ2-5, with 15 bases fitting TRBD2. V trimming: 7 bases; J trimming: 5 bases; junction bases outside the gene matches: 10. Germline V lookup: CDR1 KGHDR, CDR2 SFDVKD. The CDR3 runs 17 residues. The CDR3 DNA sequence: TGTGCCACCAGCCCAAGGACTAGCGGGAGGGCTGGTGAGACCCAGTACTTC. Translating gives CATSPRTSGRAGETQYF.

This clonotype has at least ten counts. The rearrangement joins TRBV6-1 to TRBJ2-3; 8 bases line up with TRBD2. CDR1 and CDR2 from the germline V gene are MNHNS and SASEGT. J was trimmed by 1 base and V by 6 bases; bases with no gene match: 15. The CDR3 consists of 18 residues. The CDR3 reads CASSYSHSSAGGTDTQYF. The CDR3 DNA reads TGTGCCAGCAGCTACTCCCATTCTTCAGCGGGGGGCACAGATACGCAGTATTTT.

This clonotype was detected only a few times. This chain links TRBV6-5 with TRBJ1-2; 8 bases are shared with TRBD1. This CDR3 is built from 15 residues. The V gene's germline CDR1 is MNHEY and CDR2 SVGAGI. Trimming took 0 bases from V and 7 from J; bases not matched to a gene: 7. CDR3 region: CASSYSRQGSGGYTF. The CDR3 nucleotides read TGTGCCAGCAGTTACTCCAGACAGGGGTCGGGTGGCTACACCTTC.

This clonotype was seen repeatedly, ten times or more. The chain uses TRBV2 and TRBJ2-5; 9 bases line up with TRBD2. Germline V CDR1 and CDR2: SNHLY, FYNNEI. The CDR3 has 15 residues. Unmatched junction bases numbered 7, after V lost 2 bases and J lost 6 bases. CDR3 sequence: CASSERRGGGKTQYF. The CDR3 DNA reads as TGTGCCAGCAGTGAACGGCGGGGGGGCGGGAAGACCCAGTACTTC.

This clonotype appeared once. A read error is possible here, since a much larger clone lies one base away. The CDR3 carries no conserved terminal phenylalanine or tryptophan, so it likely arises from a read error. The chain links TRBV20-1 to TRBJ2-5; D gene uncertain. Per germline, CDR1 DFQATT and CDR2 SNEGSKA (reference sequence). This CDR3 contains 12 residues. Trimming removed 0 bases at V and 3 bases at J, with 5 bases between. The CDR3: CSARDVKETQYL. The CDR3 nucleotides read TGCAGTGCTAGAGATGTGAAAGAGACCCAGTACCTC.